The 19 T cell receptor beta chains listed next were all sequenced from one sample in a study of tumor-infiltrating lymphocytes in primary liver carcinoma. cDNA specific to TCR beta was made from roughly 500 ng of total RNA, with a constant-region primer employed for priming. Libraries covering TCR beta were generated through three nested multiplex PCR rounds (using a slightly modified ARM-PCR). The study ran its first two PCR rounds for around 9 cycles each, using TRBV1-TRBV30 forward primers and a C-beta reverse primer. Using its own MiXCR run on the multiplex PCR reads, TCRdb lists one record per CDR3 protein. Of over 75,000 distinct CDR3 sequences in the sample, 68% were seen once. Each 20-30 mg portion of unsorted bulk tissue served as the source for co-extraction of RNA and DNA. Sequencing input: tumor-adjacent normal liver tissue. These receptors originate from a man aged 40-50 years with primary liver carcinoma and hepatitis B virus infection.

This clonotype was found many times. The chain couples TRBV6-1 to TRBJ1-1; 8 bases are a match to TRBD1. Losses at the gene ends were 1 base for V and 0 bases for J; bases not matched to a gene: 4. CDR3 length equals 16 residues. CDR1 is MNHNS, CDR2 SASEGT, per germline. The CDR3 spells CASSEGGQGLNTEAFF. The CDR3 nucleotides read TGTGCCAGCAGTGAAGGTGGACAGGGACTGAACACTGAAGCTTTCTTT.

As regards this clonotype: A read error may explain this, as a much larger clone is one base away. The V gene is TRBV12-5, the J gene TRBJ1-2; D is unresolved. Germline CDR1 LGHNT, CDR2 FRNRAP. This CDR3 has 18 amino acids. Between the trimmed V and J ends, which lost 3 bases and 4 bases, there was a span of 24 bases. This chain's CDR3 is CASGFRGLGTRAFYGYTF. The CDR3 DNA reads TGTGCTAGTGGTTTTAGAGGTCTGGGAACCCGGGCGTTCTATGGCTACACCTTC. The variable domain in full, with the rest retrieved from reference TRBV12-5 and TRBJ1-2, is DARVTQTPRHKVTEMGQEVTMRCQPILGHNTVFWYRQTMMQGLELLAYFRNRAPLDDSGMPKDRFSAEMPDATLATLKIQPSEPRDSAVYFCASGFRGLGTRAFYGYTFGSGTRLTVV.

This clonotype was observed a few times. Just one base apart from a much larger clone, this may be a read error. The rearrangement joins TRBV4-1 to TRBJ1-4; weak D call: TRBD1 (5 bases). The V end was cut by 0 bases, the J end by 9 bases, with 14 bases between. Germline V gene lookup returns CDR1 MGHRA and CDR2 YSYEKL. The CDR3 length is 15 residues. This chain's CDR3 is CASSQDSGSAKKLFF. The CDR3 DNA is TGCGCCAGCAGCCAAGATTCAGGGAGTGCGAAAAAACTGTTTTTT.

As for this clonotype: Given a much more abundant clone one base away, this may be a read error. The chain combines TRBV6-6 with TRBJ1-5; D might be TRBD1 (5 bases). The V end was cut by 5 bases, the J end by 7 bases, with 12 bases between. Germline values: CDR1 MNHNY, CDR2 SVGAGI (reference sequence). The CDR3 has 13 amino acids. In nucleotides, the CDR3 is TGTGCCAGCAGTCCAAGGGAGGGGCAGCCCCAGCATTTT. Encoded protein: CASSPREGQPQHF.

Concerning this clonotype: Here the CDR3 omits its conserved ending phenylalanine or tryptophan, so a read error is the likely source. This chain links TRBV28 with TRBJ2-1; D unresolved. The germline gives CDR1 MDHEN, CDR2 SYDVKM. The CDR3 consists of 14 residues. Trimming took 4 bases from V and 9 from J, leaving 16 bases between them. The CDR3 DNA is TGTGCCAGCAGTTCCATCCTCGACTGGGGTGAGCAGTTCCTC. Protein sequence: CASSSILDWGEQFL.

As to this clonotype: One base away lies a much larger clone, so this may be a sequencing read error. This chain links TRBV27 with TRBJ2-1; maybe TRBD2 (6 bases). This CDR3 spans 12 amino acids. Germline V gene lookup returns CDR1 MNHEY and CDR2 SMNVEV (reference sequence). V lost 5 bases and J lost 12, with 14 bases in between. CDR3 in DNA: TGTGCCAGCAGTAAACTAGGGACTGTGCAGTTCTTC. It encodes CASSKLGTVQFF.

This clonotype was detected many times. The CDR3 nucleotides are TGTGCCAGCAGCTTGGTCGGCGGGAGCTCCTACAATGAGCAGTTCTTC. It encodes CASSLVGGSSYNEQFF. J is TRBJ2-1 and V is TRBV5-4; TRBD2 matches 7 bases. Germline trimming cut 0 bases from V and 0 bases from J; bases unmatched to any gene: 3. This CDR3 has 16 amino acids. Per germline, CDR1 SGHNT and CDR2 YYREEE (reference sequence). The full variable domain, rest sourced from reference TRBV5-4 and TRBJ2-1, is ETGVTQSPTHLIKTRGQQVTLRCSSQSGHNTVSWYQQALGQGPQFIFQYYREEENGRGNFPPRFSGLQFPNYSSELNVNALELDDSALYLCASSLVGGSSYNEQFFGPGTRLTVL.

With regard to this clonotype: The missing conserved phenylalanine or tryptophan at the end of this CDR3 makes a read error likely. The chain employs TRBV11-1 and TRBJ2-5; D is possibly TRBD2 (5 bases). CDR1 is SGHAT and CDR2 is FQDESV in the germline V gene (reference sequence). V lost 7 bases to trimming and J lost 5 bases, with 32 bases between them. The CDR3 consists of 19 residues. The CDR3 DNA is TGTGCCAGCAACCCGCCCCCGGAGGTCAGGAAGGACTTCCATGAGACCCAGTACCTC. Its translation is CASNPPPEVRKDFHETQYL.

This chain joins TRBV11-2 and TRBJ2-1; D unresolved. Germline V gene data show CDR1 as SGHAT and CDR2 as FQNNGV. Trimming left V 11 bases short and J 10 bases short, with 24 bases between. This CDR3 has 14 amino acids. CDR3 sequence reads: CACHSSSTQAEQFF. CDR3 bases: TGTGCCTGTCATTCATCATCAACCCAGGCGGAGCAGTTCTTC.

Worth noting for this clonotype: It may be a read error: a sequence one base away is much more abundant. The chain joins TRBV14 to TRBJ2-2; D uncertain. This CDR3 is 16 amino acids long. Germline loops: CDR1 SGHDN, CDR2 FVKESK. The CDR3 is CTSSQDTAVKDGELFF. CDR3 DNA: TGTACCAGCAGCCAAGATACGGCGGTCAAGGACGGGGAGCTGTTTTTT.

This clonotype was detected many times. The CDR3 coding sequence is TGTGCCAGCAGGCCAACAGGGAGAACTGAAGCTTTCTTT. Translating it yields CASRPTGRTEAFF. The chain uses TRBV5-6 and TRBJ1-1; D is possibly TRBD1 (6 bases). Looked up from germline, CDR1 is SGHDT and CDR2 is YYEEEE. The CDR3 is 13 residues long. With 5 bases removed from V and 5 bases from J, the gap between germline ends came to 13 bases.

The genes are TRBV6-5 and TRBJ2-7; D perhaps matches TRBD2 (5 bases). The germline V gene has CDR1 MNHEY and CDR2 SVGAGI. Trimming stripped 6 bases from V and 13 bases from J, with 25 bases between. This CDR3 spans 14 amino acids. CDR3 protein: CASSYDGMVDEKYF. Here the CDR3 DNA reads TGTGCCAGCAGCTACGACGGGATGGTCGACGAGAAATACTTC.

Concerning this clonotype itself: A much larger clone sits a single nucleotide away, making a read error possible. The chain couples TRBV28 to TRBJ1-5; D gene uncertain. Germline CDR1 and CDR2: MDHEN and SYDVKM. There are 13 residues in the CDR3. The CDR3 sequence is CASRLLSNQPQHF. The CDR3 DNA sequence: TGTGCCAGCAGATTATTGTCTAATCAGCCCCAGCATTTT.

This clonotype turned up a few times. At one end the junction does not follow the germline gene, possibly because of a read error. The chain employs TRBV6-5 and TRBJ2-1; D ambiguous. The germline V gene has CDR1 MNHEY and CDR2 SVGAGI. The CDR3 contains 15 residues. CDR3 loop: CASSYAAVLYNEQLF. The CDR3 DNA is TGTGCCAGTAGTTACGCTGCGGTACTGTACAATGAGCAGTTATTC.

Comments on this clonotype: Relative to the germline gene, one junction end is altered; a read error may explain this. The chain recombines TRBV11-2 with TRBJ2-3; 10 bases are shared with TRBD2. Germline V CDR1 and CDR2: SGHAT, FQNNGV. The CDR3 is 15 amino acids. The CDR3 bases are TGTGCTAGCAGCTTCTCTAGCGGGAGCCCAGATGCGCAGTATTTT. Its translation: CASSFSSGSPDAQYF.

Details on this clonotype: Here the CDR3 omits its conserved ending phenylalanine or tryptophan, so a read error is the likely source. The rearrangement uses TRBV5-1 and TRBJ2-1; D is uncertain. The germline CDR1 and CDR2 sequences are SGHRS and YFSETQ. The CDR3 is 15 residues long. CDR3 loop: CASSLGRGGNNGQFV. The CDR3 region has the DNA TGCGCCAGCAGCTTGGGTAGAGGCGGTAACAATGGGCAGTTCGTC.

This clonotype came up a few times. The rearrangement joins TRBV4-2 to TRBJ1-1, with unresolved D. Per germline, CDR1 LGHNA and CDR2 YNFKEQ. V lost 7 bases and J lost 5, with 14 bases in between. CDR3 size: 13 residues. The CDR3 here is CASNHDIKTEAFF. The CDR3 DNA follows: TGTGCCAGCAACCACGATATCAAAACTGAAGCTTTCTTT.

On this clonotype itself: The germline gene is not matched at one end of the junction; a read error may be the cause. The rearrangement joins TRBV2 to TRBJ2-5; D is possibly TRBD2 (5 bases). The CDR3 is made up of 15 amino acids. Per the germline V gene, CDR1 is SNHLY and CDR2 is FYNNEI. The DNA of the CDR3 is TGTGTCAGCAGTGAAACTGAGGGCCTCGGAGAGGCCCAGTACTTC. Translation gives CVSSETEGLGEAQYF. Looking up the rest from reference TRBV2 and TRBJ2-5 gives the full variable domain: EPEVTQTPSHQVTQMGQEVILRCVPISNHLYFYWYRQILGQKVEFLVSFYNNEISEKSEIFDDQFSVERPDGSNFTLKIRSTKLEDSAMYFCVSSETEGLGEAQYFGPGTRLLVL.

As to this clonotype: A much larger clone differs by one base, so this may be a read error. This chain links TRBV10-3 with TRBJ1-5; D gene uncertain. Germline-derived CDR1 and CDR2 are ENHRY and SYGVKD. CDR3 length: 15 residues. V was trimmed by 2 bases and J by 6 bases, leaving 14 bases between them. The CDR3 coding sequence is TGTGCCATCAGTGAGACCGGGAATGGCAGTCAGCCCCAGCATTTT. It encodes CAISETGNGSQPQHF.